The source of this T cell receptor beta chain is a study of blood T cell repertoires in COVID-19. Participants were aged about 18 to 100 years from more than 20 US areas. Per the original data handling: Quantification of nucleated cells was approximated via reference gene primer amplification. The method was immunoSEQ multiplex PCR; TCRdb's version includes in-frame clones alone and lacks a portion of them. The DNA gave D and trimming, while V, J and clone size come from that table. The data contain 230,000 or so clones, approximately 90% of them singletons. Between the trimmed V and J ends, which lost 3 bases and 5 bases, there was a span of 16 bases. CDR1 and CDR2 (germline): KGHSH, LQKENI. The CDR3 spans 15 residues.

The sequence was collected from a young woman who had recovered from COVID-19. The chain joins TRBV18 to TRBJ2-5; tentatively, D is TRBD1 (6 bases). Input material: PBMCs or T cells enriched from blood (not recorded which). The CDR3 region has the DNA TGTGCCAGCTCACCCCGACAGGACGGCGTGGAGACCCAGTACTTC. Residues: CASSPRQDGVETQYF. The variable domain in full, completed from reference TRBV18 and TRBJ2-5, reads NAGVMQNPRHLVRRRGQEARLRCSPMKGHSHVYWYRQLPEEGLKFMVYLQKENIIDESGMPKERFSAEFPKEGPSILRIQQVVRGDSAAYFCASSPRQDGVETQYFGPGTRLLVL.